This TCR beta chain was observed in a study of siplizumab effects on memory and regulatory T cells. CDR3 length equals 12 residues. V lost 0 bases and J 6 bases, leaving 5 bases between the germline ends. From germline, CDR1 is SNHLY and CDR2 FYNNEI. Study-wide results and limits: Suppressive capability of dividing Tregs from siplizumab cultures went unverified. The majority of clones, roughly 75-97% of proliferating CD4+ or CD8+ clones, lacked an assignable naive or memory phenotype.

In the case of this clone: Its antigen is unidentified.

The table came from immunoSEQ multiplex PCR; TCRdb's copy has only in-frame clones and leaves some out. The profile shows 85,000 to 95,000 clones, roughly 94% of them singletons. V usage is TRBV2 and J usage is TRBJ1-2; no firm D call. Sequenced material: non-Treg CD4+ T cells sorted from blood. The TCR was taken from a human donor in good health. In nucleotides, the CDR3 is TGTGCCAGCAGTGAAGCAGCTAATGGCTACACCTTC. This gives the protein CASSEAANGYTF.